These 15 T cell receptor beta chains originate from one sample sequenced in a study of Ad26.COV2.S vaccination and SARS-CoV-2 variants. Clones were read by immunoSEQ multiplex PCR, and TCRdb kept only the in-frame ones, dropping some. Of under 150,000 clones in the sample, about nine tenths are singletons; the top ten hold around 5%. This sample comprised peripheral blood, obtained after recovery from COVID-19. The receptors were gathered from a human donor who had recovered from COVID-19.

V is TRBV19 and J is TRBJ1-4; possibly TRBD1 for D (6 bases). The V and J ends lost 6 bases and 4 bases respectively, with 21 bases between them. Germline CDR1 is LNHDA and CDR2 is SQIVND (reference sequence). The CDR3 is 17 residues long. The CDR3 reads CASSTTLLQGFNEKLFF. The CDR3 DNA follows: TGTGCCAGTAGCACGACACTGCTCCAGGGGTTTAATGAAAAACTGTTTTTT.

This sequence joins TRBV14 and TRBJ1-2, with TRBD1 matching 9 bases. CDR1 is SGHDN and CDR2 is FVKESK in the germline V gene. With 2 bases clipped from V and 8 bases from J, the junction kept 6 bases outside the gene matches. The CDR3 totals 14 residues. The CDR3 nucleotides read TGTGCCAGCAGCCAACTACAGGGGGCTGACGGCTACACCTTC. Translating it yields CASSQLQGADGYTF.

This chain uses TRBV5-5 with TRBJ1-5; D not certain. In germline, CDR1 is SGHKS, CDR2 YYEKEE (reference sequence). This CDR3 is built from 17 residues. Between the trimmed V and J ends, which lost 0 bases and 3 bases, there was a span of 16 bases. The CDR3, as DNA: TGTGCCAGCAGCTTGGTGGGCGGCCCGGGATTCAATCAGCCCCAGCATTTT. Translation: CASSLVGGPGFNQPQHF.

The J gene is TRBJ2-5, the V gene TRBV28; D may correspond to TRBD1 or TRBD2 (5 bases each). The ends were cut back, 6 bases at V and 5 bases at J, with 13 bases in the middle. From germline, CDR1 is MDHEN and CDR2 SYDVKM. This CDR3 contains 13 residues. CDR3 coding DNA: TGTGCCAGCAGCTGGGGGTTTAGGGAGACCCAGTACTTC. The encoded protein is CASSWGFRETQYF. Using reference TRBV28 and TRBJ2-5 for the parts outside the CDR3, the full variable domain is DVKVTQSSRYLVKRTGEKVFLECVQDMDHENMFWYRQDPGLGLRLIYFSYDVKMKEKGDIPEGYSVSREKKERFSLILESASTNQTSMYLCASSWGFRETQYFGPGTRLLVL.

V is TRBV7-9 and J is TRBJ2-7, with D possibly TRBD1 on 6 matching bases. The CDR3 sequence is 11 residues long. V shed 5 bases and J shed 7 bases, with 9 bases lying between them. The V gene's germline CDR1 is SEHNR and CDR2 FQNEAQ (reference sequence). The CDR3 DNA reads TGTGCCAGCAGCGCCGGGACAGAGCAGTACTTC. This gives the protein CASSAGTEQYF.

The rearrangement links TRBV19 to TRBJ1-6; 11 bases map to TRBD1. Germline trimming cut 7 bases from V and 9 bases from J; bases unmatched to any gene: 11. Germline assignment: CDR1 LNHDA and CDR2 SQIVND (reference sequence). CDR3 size: 16 residues. CDR3 region: CASTNPIGTGGSPLHF. CDR3 DNA sequence: TGTGCCAGTACTAACCCCATAGGGACAGGGGGTTCACCCCTCCACTTT.

This clone was recorded only once. The V call is TRBV28, the J call TRBJ2-7; D could derive from TRBD1 or TRBD2 (5 bases each). Trimming took 6 bases from V and 0 from J, leaving 21 bases between them. The germline V gene has CDR1 MDHEN and CDR2 SYDVKM. This CDR3 spans 17 amino acids. CDR3 DNA: TGTGCCAGCAGGTACGCCGGGACCGATGGGAGCTCCTACGAGCAGTACTTC. It translates to CASRYAGTDGSSYEQYF.

The rearrangement uses TRBV28 and TRBJ2-1, with 8 nucleotides matching TRBD1. Germline CDR1 reads MDHEN; CDR2 reads SYDVKM. V shed 4 bases, J shed 7 bases, and the junction held 6 bases outside the gene matches. The CDR3 consists of 14 residues. CDR3 in amino acids: CASSYPWTGNEQFF. DNA for the CDR3: TGTGCCAGCAGTTACCCTTGGACAGGGAATGAGCAGTTCTTC.

J is TRBJ1-6 and V is TRBV5-1, with unresolved D. Trimming stripped 0 bases from V and 7 bases from J, with 8 bases between. This CDR3 has 14 amino acids. Germline CDR1 SGHRS, CDR2 YFSETQ. The DNA for the CDR3 is TGCGCCAGCAGCTTGGTGGAGGACAATTCACCCCTCCACTTT. Amino acid sequence: CASSLVEDNSPLHF. The whole variable domain, remainder taken from reference TRBV5-1 and TRBJ1-6, is KAGVTQTPRYLIKTRGQQVTLSCSPISGHRSVSWYQQTPGQGLQFLFEYFSETQRNKGNFPGRFSGRQFSNSRSEMNVSTLELGDSALYLCASSLVEDNSPLHFGNGTRLTVT.

This chain uses TRBV7-9 with TRBJ1-4; 7 bases align to TRBD1. The V gene end was trimmed by 3 bases and the J gene end by 8 bases; junction bases not matched to a gene: 3. Per germline, CDR1 SEHNR and CDR2 FQNEAQ (reference sequence). The CDR3 runs to 13 residues. Here the CDR3 reads CASSFLQGEKLFF. The CDR3 region has the DNA TGTGCCAGCAGCTTCTTACAGGGGGAAAAACTGTTTTTT.

The genes are TRBV11-2 and TRBJ2-7; D uncertain. Trimming removed 1 base from V and 2 bases from J, with 6 bases in between. CDR3 length: 13 residues. CDR1 SGHAT and CDR2 FQNNGV come from the germline V gene. CDR3 nucleotide sequence: TGTGCCAGCAGCTTAGGGCAACCCTACGAGCAGTACTTC. It translates to CASSLGQPYEQYF.

The chain combines TRBV5-5 with TRBJ1-4; 8 nucleotides match TRBD1. The CDR3 length is 14 residues. Germline trimming cut 0 bases from V and 8 bases from J; bases unmatched to any gene: 3. Germline lookup yields CDR1 SGHKS and CDR2 YYEKEE (reference sequence). CDR3 DNA sequence: TGTGCCAGCAGCTTGGAACAGGGGGACGAAAAACTGTTTTTT. It yields the protein CASSLEQGDEKLFF.

V is TRBV29-1 and J is TRBJ2-7; D might be TRBD1 or TRBD2, each matching 5 bases. The CDR3 has 12 residues. Germline CDR1 SQVTM, CDR2 ANQGSEA. The V and J ends lost 6 bases and 0 bases respectively, with 9 bases between them. CDR3 sequence reads: CSVGAYSYEQYF. In nucleotides, the CDR3 is TGCAGCGTCGGGGCTTACTCCTACGAGCAGTACTTC.

This chain uses TRBV5-1 with TRBJ2-7; D is tentatively TRBD1 or TRBD2 (6 bases each). Trimming left V 3 bases short and J 3 bases short, with 13 bases between. The CDR3 has 14 amino acids. Looked up from germline, CDR1 is SGHRS and CDR2 is YFSETQ. CDR3 loop: CASSSGARGYEQYF. CDR3 nucleotides: TGCGCCAGCAGCTCGGGGGCCAGGGGCTACGAGCAGTACTTC.

The chain is built from TRBV7-8 and TRBJ2-1; tentatively, D is TRBD2 (5 bases). The germline CDR1 and CDR2 sequences are SGHVS and FQNEAQ. The CDR3 has 16 amino acids. V lost 5 bases to trimming and J lost 0 bases, with 14 bases between them. CDR3 in amino acids: CASSPPAASSYNEQFF. Written as DNA, the CDR3 is TGTGCCAGCAGCCCCCCAGCGGCTAGCTCCTACAATGAGCAGTTCTTC.